Each of the 30 T cell receptor beta chains below was sequenced from the same sample in a study of blood T cell repertoires in COVID-19. Assay used: immunoSEQ multiplex PCR; TCRdb lists only in-frame clones, some missing. The repertoire includes 95,000 to 150,000 clones, roughly 87% of them detected once, and approximately 10% sits in the top ten. The sequenced sample was peripheral blood. All receptors derive from a man older than 75 with acute or convalescent COVID-19.

The chain employs TRBV7-2 and TRBJ2-7; 7 positions match TRBD1. Germline CDR1 SGHTA, CDR2 FQGNSA. The CDR3 has 15 residues. Losses at the gene ends were 1 base for V and 2 bases for J; bases not matched to a gene: 5. The CDR3 spells CASSLGHRGAYEQYF. CDR3 nucleotides: TGTGCCAGCAGCTTAGGTCACAGGGGAGCCTACGAGCAGTACTTC.

The chain is built from TRBV6-4 and TRBJ1-4; D unresolved. The CDR3 runs 15 residues. Germline lookup yields CDR1 MRHNA and CDR2 SNTAGT. V was shortened by 4 bases and J by 3 bases, with 12 bases between the two germline ends. The CDR3: CASSAAGVPNEKLFF. The DNA of the CDR3 is TGTGCCAGCAGTGCCGCCGGGGTCCCTAATGAAAAACTGTTTTTT.

The chain recombines TRBV10-3 with TRBJ2-3; 7 bases are a match to TRBD2. The CDR3 spans 16 residues. Germline lookup yields CDR1 ENHRY and CDR2 SYGVKD. V shed 3 bases and J 0 bases; nucleotides not matched to a gene: 6. The CDR3 region has the DNA TGTGCCATCAGTGAAATGGGAGGGAGAAGCACAGATACGCAGTATTTT. Protein product: CAISEMGGRSTDTQYF.

The V gene is TRBV19, the J gene TRBJ1-5; D unclear. In germline, CDR1 is LNHDA, CDR2 SQIVND (reference sequence). Between the trimmed V and J ends, which lost 6 bases and 4 bases, there was a span of 16 bases. CDR3 length: 15 amino acids. This CDR3 is CASSRTAGSNQPQHF. In DNA form, the CDR3 reads TGTGCCAGTAGCCGAACCGCAGGCTCAAATCAGCCCCAGCATTTT.

This chain connects TRBV2 to TRBJ1-2; 9 bases are a match to TRBD1. The CDR3 contains 13 residues. Per the germline V gene, CDR1 is SNHLY and CDR2 is FYNNEI. Trimming removed 6 bases from V and 4 bases from J; junction bases left unmatched: 3. The CDR3 DNA reads TGTGCCAGCAGGACGGACAGGGGCTATGGCTACACCTTC. This gives the protein CASRTDRGYGYTF.

This chain links TRBV5-1 with TRBJ1-1; tentative D call: TRBD1 (5 bases). Trimming pared 4 bases from V and 4 bases from J, leaving 14 bases between. The CDR3 totals 14 residues. Germline V lookup: CDR1 SGHRS, CDR2 YFSETQ. As DNA, the CDR3 is TGCGCCAGCAGCCCGGTGGGGGGAGGCACTGAAGCTTTCTTT. Amino acids: CASSPVGGGTEAFF.

The gene calls are TRBV20-1 and TRBJ1-2, with TRBD1 identical over 7 bases. CDR3 length: 14 amino acids. Germline CDR1 is DFQATT and CDR2 is SNEGSKA (reference sequence). V shed 4 bases and J 8 bases; nucleotides not matched to a gene: 13. This chain's CDR3 is CSAIDNRGGEGYTF. The CDR3 DNA reads TGCAGTGCTATTGATAACAGGGGAGGAGAAGGCTACACCTTC.

The chain is built from TRBV5-8 and TRBJ1-1; TRBD1 might be the D (5 bases). This CDR3 is built from 16 residues. CDR1 SGHTS and CDR2 YDEGEE come from the germline V gene. V dropped 5 bases and J dropped 4 bases, with 21 bases sitting between them. Written as DNA, the CDR3 is TGTGCCAGCAGGACGTCACGGGACTCGAAAGGCACTGAAGCTTTCTTT. This gives the protein CASRTSRDSKGTEAFF.

The rearrangement uses TRBV21-1 and TRBJ2-7; the DNA was not compared with TRBD1, the D call given in the table. TRBV21-1 is a listed pseudogene. CDR3 length: 17 amino acids. The DNA of the CDR3 is TGTGCCAGCCGGACAGGGATTTCGATCCGACCATCCTACGAGCAGTACTTC. Encoded protein: CASRTGISIRPSYEQYF.

This sequence joins TRBV11-2 and TRBJ1-6, with 9 bases that match TRBD1. The junction had 7 bases not matched to a gene; V was cut back by 5 bases and J by 8 bases. CDR3 length: 15 residues. Germline V gene data show CDR1 as SGHAT and CDR2 as FQNNGV. This chain's CDR3 is CASSPRQGVDSPLHF. The CDR3 DNA follows: TGTGCCAGCAGCCCTCGACAGGGGGTTGATTCACCCCTCCACTTT. The full variable domain, with the rest looked up from reference TRBV11-2 and TRBJ1-6, is EAGVAQSPRYKIIEKRQSVAFWCNPISGHATLYWYQQILGQGPKLLIQFQNNGVVDDSQLPKDRFSAERLKGVDSTLKIQPAKLEDSAVYLCASSPRQGVDSPLHFGNGTRLTVT.

In DNA form, the CDR3 reads TGTGCCAGTACTGAGACAGGGAGCGATCAGCCCCAGCATTTT. Translation: CASTETGSDQPQHF. The chain carries TRBV19 and TRBJ1-5; 7 nucleotides agree with TRBD1. CDR3 length: 14 amino acids. Germline CDR1 and CDR2: LNHDA and SQIVND (reference sequence). V trimming: 7 bases; J trimming: 5 bases; junction bases outside the gene matches: 8.

This sequence joins TRBV10-3 and TRBJ2-3; 7 nucleotides align to TRBD2. Germline trimming cut 0 bases from V and 1 base from J; bases unmatched to any gene: 4. CDR1 ENHRY and CDR2 SYGVKD come from the germline V gene. The CDR3 spans 16 residues. The CDR3 DNA follows: TGTGCCATCAGTGAGTCGACAACTAGCGGCACAGATACGCAGTATTTT. As protein: CAISESTTSGTDTQYF.

V is TRBV9 and J is TRBJ1-3; TRBD1 aligns across 8 bases. The J segment lost 0 bases and the V segment lost 4 bases, leaving 6 bases of the junction unmatched. The CDR3 loop spans 16 amino acids. Germline-derived CDR1 and CDR2 are SGDLS and YYNGEE. Here the CDR3 DNA reads TGTGCCAGCAGCCCGGGACAGGCAAACTCTGGAAACACCATATATTTT. Translated: CASSPGQANSGNTIYF.

The CDR3 is CASSQSQGYEQYF. CDR3 sequence (DNA): TGCGCCAGCAGCCAATCCCAGGGATACGAGCAGTACTTC. This sequence joins TRBV4-1 and TRBJ2-7, with D possibly matching TRBD1 (5 bases). Germline assignment: CDR1 MGHRA and CDR2 YSYEKL. The CDR3 contains 13 residues. V was trimmed by 2 bases and J by 4 bases, leaving 9 bases between them.

The rearrangement joins TRBV18 to TRBJ1-2; TRBD1 matches at 10 bases. This CDR3 spans 15 amino acids. In germline, CDR1 is KGHSH, CDR2 LQKENI. V shed 3 bases, J shed 5 bases, and the junction held 6 bases outside the gene matches. CDR3 DNA sequence: TGTGCCAGCTCACCGACAGGGGGCATTGGATATGGCTACACCTTC. It yields the protein CASSPTGGIGYGYTF.

This chain connects TRBV5-1 to TRBJ2-1; TRBD2 matches 10 bases. The germline V gene encodes CDR1 SGHRS and CDR2 YFSETQ. The CDR3 is 16 amino acids. V shed 4 bases and J 9 bases; nucleotides not matched to a gene: 13. CDR3 protein: CASSPTLAGVSSEQFF. The CDR3 DNA is TGCGCCAGCAGCCCCACTCTAGCGGGAGTAAGTAGTGAGCAGTTCTTC.

The chain is built from TRBV30 and TRBJ2-7; no firm D call. This CDR3 contains 13 residues. CDR1 and CDR2 from the germline V gene are GTSNPN and SVGIG (reference sequence). Trimming took off 2 bases at V and 3 bases at J, with 11 bases between the two ends. In DNA, the CDR3 is TGTGCCTGGAGTCCCGGGTCTGGCTACGAGCAGTACTTC. Its translation is CAWSPGSGYEQYF.

The chain combines TRBV2 with TRBJ1-5; D remains ambiguous. V lost 9 bases to trimming and J lost 6 bases, with 12 bases between them. Germline V gives CDR1 SNHLY, CDR2 FYNNEI. The CDR3 spans 12 residues. CDR3 nucleotide sequence: TGTGCCAGTAACGGTGGCGGTCAGCCCCAGCATTTT. Translated, it gives CASNGGGQPQHF.

The chain uses TRBV6-5 and TRBJ1-5; no clear D gene. This CDR3 comprises 15 residues. Germline CDR1 reads MNHEY; CDR2 reads SVGAGI. Trimming left V 7 bases short and J 3 bases short, with 16 bases between. CDR3 loop: CASTQPGWDNQPQHF. In DNA form, the CDR3 reads TGTGCCAGCACCCAGCCGGGGTGGGACAATCAGCCCCAGCATTTT.

This rearrangement joins TRBV14 to TRBJ2-7; possible D gene TRBD1, 5 bases. This CDR3 comprises 15 residues. With 0 bases removed from V and 4 bases from J, the gap between germline ends came to 13 bases. The germline V gene has CDR1 SGHDN and CDR2 FVKESK. CDR3 residues: CASSQDPLRQYEQYF. The CDR3 bases are TGTGCCAGCAGCCAAGATCCTCTTAGACAGTACGAGCAGTACTTC.

This clone was picked up one time. J is TRBJ1-1 and V is TRBV19, with TRBD1 as a possible D gene (6 bases). The CDR3 length is 15 residues. V dropped 4 bases and J dropped 1 base, with 13 bases sitting between them. Germline V gene lookup returns CDR1 LNHDA and CDR2 SQIVND (reference sequence). CDR3 residues: CASSTGNRANTEAFF. The DNA for the CDR3 is TGTGCCAGTAGTACAGGTAACAGGGCGAACACTGAAGCTTTCTTT.

The chain links TRBV9 to TRBJ2-7, with TRBD2 identical over 7 bases. J gave up 5 bases and V 4 bases, and 9 bases lay outside the gene matches. The CDR3 has 14 amino acids. Looked up from germline, CDR1 is SGDLS and CDR2 is YYNGEE. The CDR3 DNA is TGTGCCAGCAGCAGAGTGGGAGGGGTGCACGAGCAGTACTTC. Protein product: CASSRVGGVHEQYF.

The chain joins TRBV19 to TRBJ1-5; no clear D gene. The CDR3 has 11 residues. The germline V gene has CDR1 LNHDA and CDR2 SQIVND (reference sequence). V was cut by 8 bases and J by 4 bases, with 6 bases left in between. This CDR3 is CASPLNQPQHF. The CDR3 DNA is TGTGCCAGTCCACTTAATCAGCCCCAGCATTTT.

The chain links TRBV4-3 to TRBJ2-3; D call uncertain. CDR1 is LGHNA, CDR2 YSLEER, per germline. The CDR3 is made up of 14 amino acids. V was clipped by 0 bases and J by 1 base, with 5 bases between them. CDR3 sequence: CASSQEGRTDTQYF. CDR3 DNA: TGCGCCAGCAGCCAAGAGGGCCGCACAGATACGCAGTATTTT.

The chain has TRBV5-1 and TRBJ1-6; TRBD1 agrees at 7 bases. V was pared by 0 bases and J by 7 bases, with 7 bases of the junction left unmatched. Per the germline V gene, CDR1 is SGHRS and CDR2 is YFSETQ. The CDR3 extends over 16 amino acids. The CDR3 loop is CASSLGGGMENSPLHF. The CDR3 coding sequence is TGCGCCAGCAGCTTGGGAGGGGGCATGGAAAATTCACCCCTCCACTTT. Full variable domain (outside the CDR3, taken from reference TRBV5-1 and TRBJ1-6): KAGVTQTPRYLIKTRGQQVTLSCSPISGHRSVSWYQQTPGQGLQFLFEYFSETQRNKGNFPGRFSGRQFSNSRSEMNVSTLELGDSALYLCASSLGGGMENSPLHFGNGTRLTVT.

This clone has a single count. This chain links TRBV27 with TRBJ1-1; possible D gene TRBD1, 6 bases. Germline V gives CDR1 MNHEY, CDR2 SMNVEV (reference sequence). Deletions cut 6 bases from V and 4 bases from J, with 15 bases between. This CDR3 has 14 residues. CDR3 sequence reads: CASSHGGPGTEAFF. CDR3 sequence (DNA): TGTGCCAGCAGCCATGGGGGCCCGGGCACTGAAGCTTTCTTT.

The chain couples TRBV20-1 to TRBJ1-4; no clear D. The germline CDR1 and CDR2 sequences are DFQATT and SNEGSKA (reference sequence). The CDR3 sequence is 10 residues long. The germline V and J ends were trimmed by 6 bases and 7 bases, with 6 bases remaining between them. The CDR3 sequence: CSARGEKLFF. In nucleotides, the CDR3 is TGCAGTGCGCGGGGTGAAAAACTGTTTTTT.

This chain uses TRBV25-1 with TRBJ2-3; 7 nucleotides align to TRBD2. This CDR3 region has 14 residues. Germline V gene lookup returns CDR1 MGHDK and CDR2 SYGVNS. J gave up 4 bases and V 1 base, and 2 bases lay outside the gene matches. CDR3 DNA sequence: TGTGCCAGCAGTGAATGGGGGGGTTCAGATACGCAGTATTTT. Residues: CASSEWGGSDTQYF.

CDR3 sequence reads: CASQRGWNSPLHF. CDR3 sequence (DNA): TGTGCCAGCCAGCGGGGATGGAATTCACCCCTCCACTTT. The chain has TRBV12-3 or TRBV12-4 and TRBJ1-6; D not certain. V was pared by 8 bases and J by 7 bases, with 12 bases between. This CDR3 contains 13 residues.

The rearrangement links TRBV19 to TRBJ1-3; 7 bases are shared with TRBD1. This CDR3 spans 16 amino acids. V dropped 4 bases and J dropped 2; count of bases not matched to a gene: 8. Germline V gene data show CDR1 as LNHDA and CDR2 as SQIVND (reference sequence). CDR3 region: CASSRSDRAAGNTIYF. In DNA form, the CDR3 reads TGTGCCAGTAGTAGGAGCGACAGGGCGGCTGGAAACACCATATATTTT.